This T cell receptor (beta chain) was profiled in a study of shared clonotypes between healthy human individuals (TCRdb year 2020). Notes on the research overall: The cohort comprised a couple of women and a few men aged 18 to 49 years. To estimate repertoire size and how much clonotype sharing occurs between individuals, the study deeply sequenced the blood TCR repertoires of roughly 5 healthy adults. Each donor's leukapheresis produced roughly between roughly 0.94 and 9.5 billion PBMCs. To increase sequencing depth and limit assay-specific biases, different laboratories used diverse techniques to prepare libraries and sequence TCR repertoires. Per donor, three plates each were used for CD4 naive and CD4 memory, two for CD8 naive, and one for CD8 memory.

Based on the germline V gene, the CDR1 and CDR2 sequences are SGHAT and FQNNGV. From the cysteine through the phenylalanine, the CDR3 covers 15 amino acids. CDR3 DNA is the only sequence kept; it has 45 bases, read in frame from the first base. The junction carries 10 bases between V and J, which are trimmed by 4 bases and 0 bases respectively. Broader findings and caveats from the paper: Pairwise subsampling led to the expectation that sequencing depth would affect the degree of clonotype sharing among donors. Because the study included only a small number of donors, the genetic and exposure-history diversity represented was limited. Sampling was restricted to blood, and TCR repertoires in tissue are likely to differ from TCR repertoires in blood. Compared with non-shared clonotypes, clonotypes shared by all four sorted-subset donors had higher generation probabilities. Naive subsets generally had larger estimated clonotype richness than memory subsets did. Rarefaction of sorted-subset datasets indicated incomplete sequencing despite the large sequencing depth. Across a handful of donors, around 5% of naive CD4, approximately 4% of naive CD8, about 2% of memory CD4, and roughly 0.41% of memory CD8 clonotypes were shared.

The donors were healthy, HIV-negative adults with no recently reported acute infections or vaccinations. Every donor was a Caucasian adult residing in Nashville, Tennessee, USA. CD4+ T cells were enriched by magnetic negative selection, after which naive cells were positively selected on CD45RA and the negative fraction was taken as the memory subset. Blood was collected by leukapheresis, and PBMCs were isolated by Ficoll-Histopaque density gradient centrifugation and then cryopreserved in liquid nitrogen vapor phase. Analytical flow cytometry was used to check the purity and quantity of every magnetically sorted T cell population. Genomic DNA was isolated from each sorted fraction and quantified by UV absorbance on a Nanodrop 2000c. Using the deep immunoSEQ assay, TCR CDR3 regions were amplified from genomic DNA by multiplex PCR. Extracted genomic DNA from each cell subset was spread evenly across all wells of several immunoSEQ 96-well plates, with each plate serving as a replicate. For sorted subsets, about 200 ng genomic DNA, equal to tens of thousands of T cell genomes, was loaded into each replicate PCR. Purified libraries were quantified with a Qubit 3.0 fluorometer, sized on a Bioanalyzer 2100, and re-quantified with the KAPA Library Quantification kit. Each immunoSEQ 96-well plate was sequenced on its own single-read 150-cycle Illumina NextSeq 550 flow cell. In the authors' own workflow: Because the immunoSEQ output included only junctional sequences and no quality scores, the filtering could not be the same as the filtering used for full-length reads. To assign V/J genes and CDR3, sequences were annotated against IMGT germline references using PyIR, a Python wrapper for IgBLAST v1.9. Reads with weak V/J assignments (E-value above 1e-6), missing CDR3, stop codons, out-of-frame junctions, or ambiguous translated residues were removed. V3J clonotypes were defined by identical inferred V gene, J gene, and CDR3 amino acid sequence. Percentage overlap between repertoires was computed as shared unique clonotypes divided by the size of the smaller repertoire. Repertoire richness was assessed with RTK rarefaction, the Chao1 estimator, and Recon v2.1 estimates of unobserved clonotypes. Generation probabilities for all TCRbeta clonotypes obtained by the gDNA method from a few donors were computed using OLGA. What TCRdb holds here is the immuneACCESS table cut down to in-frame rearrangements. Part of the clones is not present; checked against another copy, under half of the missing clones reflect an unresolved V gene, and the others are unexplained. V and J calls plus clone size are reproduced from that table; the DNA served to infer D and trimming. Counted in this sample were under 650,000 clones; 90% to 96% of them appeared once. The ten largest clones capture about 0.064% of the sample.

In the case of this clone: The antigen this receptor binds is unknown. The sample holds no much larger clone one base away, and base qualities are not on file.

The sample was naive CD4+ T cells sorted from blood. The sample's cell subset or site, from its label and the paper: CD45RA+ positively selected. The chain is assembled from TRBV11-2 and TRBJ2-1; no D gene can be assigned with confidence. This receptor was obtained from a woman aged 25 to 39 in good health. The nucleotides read TGTGCCAGCAGCTCGCTCAGAGGCTCCTACAATGAGCAGTTCTTC. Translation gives CASSSLRGSYNEQFF.